Listed here are 30 T cell receptor beta chains from one sample, sequenced in a study of T cell changes during pregnancy in multiple sclerosis. Repertoires were generated with immunoSEQ multiplex PCR, while TCRdb's copy carries only in-frame clones and drops some. The repertoire holds about 73,000 clones, approximately 92% seen once, with 2.8% in the top ten. The material was peripheral blood, obtained in the third trimester of pregnancy. These receptors were obtained from a female donor in good health, enrolled as a control in a pregnancy study.

J is TRBJ2-7 and V is TRBV5-4, with D tentatively TRBD2 (5 bases). Germline loops: CDR1 SGHNT, CDR2 YYREEE (reference sequence). Trimming shortened V by 3 bases and J by 3 bases, and 16 bases separated the two germline ends. CDR3 length: 15 amino acids. CDR3 DNA sequence: TGTGCCAGCAGCTGGAACATAGCGCAGGACTACGAGCAGTACTTC. Amino acid sequence: CASSWNIAQDYEQYF.

The V gene is TRBV4-3, the J gene TRBJ1-2; 7 bases match TRBD1. Germline V gives CDR1 LGHNA, CDR2 YSLEER. V lost 5 bases to trimming and J lost 14 bases; unmatched junction nucleotides: 11. The CDR3 spans 12 residues. Here the CDR3 reads CASSGQTGTKTF. The CDR3 DNA follows: TGCGCCAGCAGCGGCCAGACAGGGACCAAAACCTTC.

The V call is TRBV6-5, the J call TRBJ2-1, with 10 bases fitting TRBD1. The CDR3 is 14 residues long. Losses at the gene ends were 7 bases for V and 8 bases for J; bases not matched to a gene: 8. The germline CDR1 and CDR2 sequences are MNHEY and SVGAGI. The CDR3 loop reads CASMGQGIRDEQFF. CDR3 nucleotide sequence: TGTGCCAGCATGGGACAGGGGATACGGGATGAGCAGTTCTTC.

The chain joins TRBV19 to TRBJ1-2, with 9 bases fitting TRBD1. The germline V gene has CDR1 LNHDA and CDR2 SQIVND (reference sequence). V shed 4 bases and J 5 bases; nucleotides not matched to a gene: 5. CDR3 length: 14 amino acids. CDR3 nucleotides: TGTGCCAGTAGTACCTCGGACAGGGGATATGGCTACACCTTC. Its translation: CASSTSDRGYGYTF.

This chain connects TRBV4-2 to TRBJ1-2; a weak D match, TRBD1 (6 bases). V was clipped by 0 bases and J by 4 bases, with 9 bases between them. Germline assignment: CDR1 LGHNA and CDR2 YNFKEQ. The CDR3 consists of 14 residues. The CDR3 DNA reads TGTGCCAGCAGCCAAGAACAGGGACCCTATGGCTACACCTTC. Encoded protein: CASSQEQGPYGYTF.

The chain couples TRBV5-4 to TRBJ1-1, with a possible D match to TRBD1 (6 bases). Germline CDR1 SGHNT, CDR2 YYREEE (reference sequence). There are 13 residues in the CDR3. Deletions cut 2 bases from V and 6 bases from J, with 11 bases between. The CDR3 here is CASSFQGTPEAFF. CDR3 nucleotides: TGTGCCAGCAGCTTTCAGGGGACCCCTGAAGCTTTCTTT. The variable domain in full, completed from reference TRBV5-4 and TRBJ1-1, reads ETGVTQSPTHLIKTRGQQVTLRCSSQSGHNTVSWYQQALGQGPQFIFQYYREEENGRGNFPPRFSGLQFPNYSSELNVNALELDDSALYLCASSFQGTPEAFFGQGTRLTVV.

The chain carries TRBV7-8 and TRBJ1-5; no definite D call. The CDR3 extends over 13 amino acids. CDR1 and CDR2 (germline): SGHVS, FQNEAQ. V was shortened by 1 base and J by 6 bases, with 7 bases between the two germline ends. Written as DNA, the CDR3 is TGTGCCAGCAGCTTAGGGGTAGCTCAGCCCCAGCATTTT. Translation gives CASSLGVAQPQHF.

The rearrangement joins TRBV29-1 to TRBJ2-3, with D possibly TRBD1 on 6 matching bases. Germline CDR1 reads SQVTM; CDR2 reads ANQGSEA. The CDR3 is made up of 16 amino acids. The ends were cut back, 7 bases at V and 0 bases at J, with 20 bases in the middle. The CDR3 region has the DNA TGCAGCGCGCGAACTACCGGGACATCGAGCACAGATACGCAGTATTTT. This encodes CSARTTGTSSTDTQYF.

The V call is TRBV7-2, the J call TRBJ2-5; D might be TRBD2 (5 bases). CDR1 is SGHTA and CDR2 is FQGNSA in the germline V gene. This CDR3 has 14 residues. Trimming removed 0 bases from V and 8 bases from J, with 13 bases in between. CDR3 loop: CASSLASAVDTQYF. The CDR3 bases are TGTGCCAGCAGCTTAGCGTCAGCGGTTGATACCCAGTACTTC. The whole variable domain, remainder taken from reference TRBV7-2 and TRBJ2-5, is GAGVSQSPSNKVTEKGKDVELRCDPISGHTALYWYRQSLGQGLEFLIYFQGNSAPDKSGLPSDRFSAERTGGSVSTLTIQRTQQEDSAVYLCASSLASAVDTQYFGPGTRLLVL.

The chain joins TRBV9 to TRBJ1-4; 7 bases match TRBD1. Germline CDR1 SGDLS, CDR2 YYNGEE. The CDR3 spans 15 residues. With V trimmed by 4 bases and J by 8 bases, 11 bases remained unmatched. CDR3 in DNA: TGTGCCAGCAGCTTTTCAGGGGGAGAGGACGAAAAACTGTTTTTT. Translating gives CASSFSGGEDEKLFF.

The chain has TRBV27 and TRBJ2-7; a weak D match, TRBD1 (6 bases). The CDR3 loop spans 15 amino acids. The V and J ends lost 5 bases and 3 bases respectively, with 17 bases between them. CDR1 and CDR2 from the germline V gene are MNHEY and SMNVEV (reference sequence). DNA for the CDR3: TGTGCCAGCAGTCCCTCCGGGACATCAGGCTACGAGCAGTACTTC. As protein: CASSPSGTSGYEQYF.

The chain combines TRBV19 with TRBJ1-2, with 7 bases matching TRBD1. The germline gives CDR1 LNHDA, CDR2 SQIVND (reference sequence). V was clipped by 5 bases and J by 7 bases; unmatched bases: 10. This CDR3 comprises 14 residues. The CDR3 region has the DNA TGTGCCAGTAGTCACCCGGAGGGGGCAGGTGGCTACACCTTC. Encoded protein: CASSHPEGAGGYTF.

The chain couples TRBV5-5 to TRBJ2-1, with a possible D match to TRBD1 (5 bases). Trimming took 3 bases from V and 6 from J, leaving 10 bases between them. CDR1 is SGHKS, CDR2 YYEKEE, per germline (reference sequence). The CDR3 length is 13 residues. The CDR3 sequence is CASSSPTVNEQFF. The CDR3 DNA reads as TGTGCCAGCAGCTCCCCGACAGTCAATGAGCAGTTCTTC.

This chain joins TRBV4-3 and TRBJ2-3, with TRBD2 matching over 7 bases. The CDR3 is 15 amino acids. V dropped 4 bases and J dropped 3; count of bases not matched to a gene: 7. CDR1 is LGHNA, CDR2 YSLEER, per germline. The CDR3 nucleotides are TGCGCCAGCAGCCCGAGCTGGCGGGAGACAGATACGCAGTATTTT. Its protein product is CASSPSWRETDTQYF.

The rearrangement links TRBV29-1 to TRBJ2-7; possibly TRBD2 for D (6 bases). There are 12 residues in the CDR3. V shed 0 bases and J shed 6 bases, with 9 bases lying between them. Germline V gives CDR1 SQVTM, CDR2 ANQGSEA. The CDR3, as DNA: TGCAGCGTTGAAGATATGGGACTCGAGCAGTACTTC. Protein product: CSVEDMGLEQYF.

The rearrangement uses TRBV11-1 and TRBJ2-1, with a tentative D call TRBD1 (5 bases). Germline V gene lookup returns CDR1 SGHAT and CDR2 FQDESV (reference sequence). V was clipped by 5 bases and J by 12 bases, with 14 bases between them. CDR3 length: 12 residues. The CDR3 here is CASSQYRIGQFF. The CDR3 DNA follows: TGTGCCAGCAGCCAATACAGGATCGGGCAGTTCTTC.

This chain uses TRBV14 with TRBJ2-7; the match to TRBD1 covers 7 bases. This CDR3 is built from 17 residues. V lost 5 bases, J lost 4 bases, and 17 bases stayed unmatched. CDR1 SGHDN and CDR2 FVKESK come from the germline V gene. Written as DNA, the CDR3 is TGTGCCAGCAGCAGAATCTCCTACAGGGGAGTAGGGTACGAGCAGTACTTC. Translated: CASSRISYRGVGYEQYF.

The chain has TRBV7-3 and TRBJ2-3; 10 nucleotides match TRBD2. The J segment lost 1 base and the V segment lost 2 bases, leaving 0 bases of the junction unmatched. This CDR3 is 15 amino acids long. Germline CDR1 and CDR2: SGHTA and FQGTGA. CDR3 protein: CASSLGLAGTDTQYF. CDR3 sequence (DNA): TGTGCCAGCAGCTTAGGACTAGCGGGCACAGATACGCAGTATTTT.

The V gene is TRBV15, the J gene TRBJ1-2; D remains ambiguous. Germline V gene sequence: CDR1 LNHNV, CDR2 YYDKDF (reference sequence). This CDR3 is built from 12 residues. Trimming shortened V by 0 bases and J by 8 bases, and 7 bases separated the two germline ends. CDR3 region: CATSRDFGGYTF. The CDR3 bases are TGTGCCACCAGCAGAGATTTCGGGGGCTACACCTTC.

The chain has TRBV28 and TRBJ2-7, with 7 bases that match TRBD1. The CDR3 contains 15 residues. With 3 bases clipped from V and 5 bases from J, the junction kept 10 bases outside the gene matches. Germline CDR1 and CDR2: MDHEN and SYDVKM. In nucleotides, the CDR3 is TGTGCCAGCAGTTTCCCAAGACAGGGTCCCCACGAGCAGTACTTC. Amino acid sequence: CASSFPRQGPHEQYF. The entire variable domain, with the rest obtained from reference TRBV28 and TRBJ2-7, is as follows: DVKVTQSSRYLVKRTGEKVFLECVQDMDHENMFWYRQDPGLGLRLIYFSYDVKMKEKGDIPEGYSVSREKKERFSLILESASTNQTSMYLCASSFPRQGPHEQYFGPGTRLTVT.

The chain carries TRBV6-4 and TRBJ1-6; tentative D call: TRBD1 (6 bases). The CDR3 is 16 residues long. From germline, CDR1 is MRHNA and CDR2 SNTAGT. Between the trimmed V and J ends, which lost 6 bases and 7 bases, there was a span of 19 bases. CDR3 amino acids: CASRPSDRSRNSPLHF. The CDR3 DNA reads as TGTGCCAGCAGACCCAGTGACAGGTCTAGGAATTCACCCCTCCACTTT.

This clone has just a few counts. The V and J genes are TRBV16 and TRBJ1-2; D is unresolved. Germline V CDR1 and CDR2: KGHSY, FQNENV. The CDR3 is 13 residues long. Trimming stripped 0 bases from V and 8 bases from J, with 10 bases between. The CDR3 DNA is TGTGCCAGCAGCCAATCGAGGGAACGCGGCTACACCTTC. Translated: CASSQSRERGYTF.

The chain recombines TRBV28 with TRBJ1-6, with 9 bases identical to TRBD1. The CDR3 consists of 14 residues. CDR1 and CDR2 from the germline V gene are MDHEN and SYDVKM. With V trimmed by 2 bases and J by 9 bases, 2 bases remained unmatched. The CDR3, as DNA: TGTGCCAGCAGTTTAGGACAGGGGACTTCACCCCTCCACTTT. It yields the protein CASSLGQGTSPLHF.

V is TRBV7-3 and J is TRBJ2-7; 9 bases align to TRBD2. Germline V gives CDR1 SGHTA, CDR2 FQGTGA. The CDR3 is 13 residues long. With 4 bases clipped from V and 6 bases from J, the junction kept 4 bases outside the gene matches. Here the CDR3 DNA reads TGTGCCAGCAGCTCTAGCGGGACCGGCGAGCAGTACTTC. As protein: CASSSSGTGEQYF.

The rearrangement links TRBV27 to TRBJ1-1; the D gene is possibly TRBD1 (5 bases). V lost 2 bases, J lost 4 bases, and 11 bases lay in between. The CDR3 sequence is 14 residues long. Germline-derived CDR1 and CDR2 are MNHEY and SMNVEV (reference sequence). CDR3 DNA: TGTGCCAGCAGTTTACCGGGGAGGGGCACTGAAGCTTTCTTT. Protein sequence: CASSLPGRGTEAFF.

The chain links TRBV5-1 to TRBJ2-5; D may be TRBD1 (6 bases). The CDR3 sequence is 14 residues long. The V end lost 0 bases, the J end lost 4 bases, and 10 bases lay between the germline ends. Germline-derived CDR1 and CDR2 are SGHRS and YFSETQ. The CDR3, as DNA: TGCGCCAGCAGCTTGGTACAGGGCCCAGAGACCCAGTACTTC. This gives the protein CASSLVQGPETQYF.

The chain recombines TRBV7-6 with TRBJ2-5; a possible D gene is TRBD2 (6 bases). The J call could be wrong; TRBJ2-7 is a better fit for the DNA end. The CDR3 loop spans 14 amino acids. Germline V gene lookup returns CDR1 SGHVS and CDR2 FNYEAQ. CDR3 bases: TGTGCCAGCAGCGCCGGGACTGATTCCTACGAGCAGTACTTC. Its translation: CASSAGTDSYEQYF.

The V call is TRBV2, the J call TRBJ2-2, with TRBD1 matching over 9 bases. The CDR3 is made up of 15 amino acids. The germline V gene has CDR1 SNHLY and CDR2 FYNNEI. J was trimmed by 4 bases and V by 6 bases; bases with no gene match: 6. The chain's CDR3 is CASRATGGGTGELFF. CDR3 coding DNA: TGTGCCAGCAGGGCAACAGGGGGCGGCACCGGGGAGCTGTTTTTT.

This clone was seen only once. The gene calls are TRBV7-2 and TRBJ1-5; D unclear. Germline V gene data show CDR1 as SGHTA and CDR2 as FQGNSA. This CDR3 is built from 16 residues. Deletions cut 2 bases from V and 0 bases from J, with 11 bases between. DNA of the CDR3: TGTGCCAGCAGCTTATACTTACAGTATAGCAATCAGCCCCAGCATTTT. It codes for CASSLYLQYSNQPQHF.

The chain employs TRBV7-6 and TRBJ2-7, with D maybe TRBD2 (6 bases). The germline CDR1 and CDR2 sequences are SGHVS and FNYEAQ. This CDR3 comprises 15 residues. V gave up 5 bases and J gave up 1 base, with 15 bases separating them. The CDR3 here is CASSPIGTASYEQYF. The CDR3 DNA reads as TGTGCCAGCAGCCCTATCGGGACTGCTTCCTACGAGCAGTACTTC.